The rows below give T cell receptor beta chains drawn from one sample of a study of beta chain features in type 1 diabetes. TCRdb's table, derived via immunoSEQ multiplex PCR, lists solely in-frame clones and lacks some. Here the sample spans 400,000 to 550,000 clones, roughly an eighth being singletons. Sequenced material: naive CD4+ T cells from blood. These receptors all come from a woman under 30 in good health. Each CDR3 is given without its conserved first and last residue. The order of the fields is D gene, clone size, V gene, CDR3 protein. The D gene is left open where the match is weak. The size field is filled for only some rows; it gives once, few, many or a size class.

D gene: TRBD1; clone size: few; V gene: TRBV10-3; CDR3 protein: AISESDRATDTQY
D gene: NA; clone size: NA; V gene: TRBV28; CDR3 protein: ASSLKETQY
D gene: TRBD2; clone size: few; V gene: TRBV15; CDR3 protein: ATSRGGLAGWVKNIQY
D gene: TRBD2; clone size: few; V gene: TRBV4-3; CDR3 protein: ASSQEAGGFSYEQY
D gene: NA; clone size: many; V gene: TRBV29-1; CDR3 protein: SAGSVTDTQY
D gene: NA; clone size: few; V gene: TRBV7-9; CDR3 protein: ASSLVYKSKETQY
D gene: NA; clone size: few; V gene: TRBV30; CDR3 protein: AWLDRGGRYEQY
D gene: NA; clone size: few; V gene: TRBV27; CDR3 protein: ASSYHRDIRGEQF
D gene: TRBD1; clone size: few; V gene: TRBV29-1; CDR3 protein: SVEPGQGGETQY
D gene: NA; clone size: NA; V gene: TRBV4-3; CDR3 protein: ASSQVLAGGNQPQH
D gene: TRBD1; clone size: NA; V gene: TRBV4-1; CDR3 protein: ASSQGNGQGRREQY
D gene: NA; clone size: NA; V gene: TRBV7-9; CDR3 protein: ASSSRLKPGDTQY
D gene: NA; clone size: few; V gene: TRBV5-4; CDR3 protein: ASSSKGIDTQY
D gene: NA; clone size: NA; V gene: TRBV7-2; CDR3 protein: ASSPKRGQNTEAF
D gene: NA; clone size: NA; V gene: TRBV9; CDR3 protein: ASSARFGGYGEQY
D gene: NA; clone size: NA; V gene: TRBV9; CDR3 protein: ASSVAGGEPFYGYT
D gene: NA; clone size: few; V gene: TRBV9; CDR3 protein: ASSVEGETQY
D gene: NA; clone size: few; V gene: TRBV19; CDR3 protein: ASSIRGKQPQH
D gene: TRBD1; clone size: NA; V gene: TRBV5-4; CDR3 protein: ASSSGQGRYGYT
D gene: TRBD1; clone size: few; V gene: TRBV14; CDR3 protein: ASSQEGTAGYGYT
D gene: NA; clone size: few; V gene: TRBV29-1; CDR3 protein: SVGLGIGDTQY
D gene: NA; clone size: NA; V gene: TRBV30; CDR3 protein: AWSVSRLSSGNTIY
D gene: TRBD1; clone size: few; V gene: TRBV27; CDR3 protein: ASRHRGGGYT
D gene: NA; clone size: NA; V gene: TRBV29-1; CDR3 protein: SVGPGNSNQPQH
D gene: TRBD2; clone size: few; V gene: TRBV4-1; CDR3 protein: ASSHSGKETQY
D gene: NA; clone size: few; V gene: TRBV19; CDR3 protein: ASSIWQLSNQPQH
D gene: NA; clone size: few; V gene: TRBV23-1; CDR3 protein: ASSHREENQPQH
D gene: TRBD1; clone size: NA; V gene: TRBV5-1; CDR3 protein: ASSLDGQGNSDTQY
D gene: TRBD2; clone size: NA; V gene: TRBV30; CDR3 protein: AGKSGLAVTDTQY
D gene: NA; clone size: NA; V gene: TRBV7-6; CDR3 protein: ASSLVVSQETQY
D gene: TRBD1; clone size: NA; V gene: TRBV4-1; CDR3 protein: ASSRTPGQGSNEQF
D gene: TRBD1; clone size: NA; V gene: TRBV2; CDR3 protein: ASRGQGTGELF
D gene: NA; clone size: few; V gene: TRBV7-9; CDR3 protein: ASSKLDTQY
D gene: TRBD2; clone size: few; V gene: TRBV12-5; CDR3 protein: ASGFPSSGSYEQY
D gene: NA; clone size: few; V gene: TRBV4-1; CDR3 protein: ASSQPRESYNSPLH
D gene: TRBD2; clone size: few; V gene: TRBV11-2; CDR3 protein: ASRLTSGLTYEQY
D gene: NA; clone size: NA; V gene: TRBV2; CDR3 protein: ASSEFNSYNEQF
D gene: TRBD1; clone size: few; V gene: TRBV7-9; CDR3 protein: ASSIPGQGTQY
D gene: TRBD2; clone size: NA; V gene: TRBV14; CDR3 protein: ASSRISGRATYEQY
D gene: NA; clone size: few; V gene: TRBV7-9; CDR3 protein: ASSLVGSRNLNIQY
D gene: TRBD2; clone size: few; V gene: TRBV5-6; CDR3 protein: ASSLWRELYEQY
D gene: TRBD1; clone size: few; V gene: TRBV18; CDR3 protein: ASSQGQAGGYT
D gene: TRBD1; clone size: few; V gene: TRBV7-9; CDR3 protein: ASTKGTGGYTGELF
D gene: TRBD2; clone size: NA; V gene: TRBV15; CDR3 protein: ATSSRLAGAYEQY
D gene: NA; clone size: NA; V gene: TRBV30; CDR3 protein: AWSTKQGGDGYT
D gene: TRBD1; clone size: NA; V gene: TRBV2; CDR3 protein: ASSQQGPETQY
D gene: NA; clone size: NA; V gene: TRBV6-5; CDR3 protein: ASSYSGKTQY
D gene: TRBD1; clone size: NA; V gene: TRBV2; CDR3 protein: ASTGQGNIFGTSSSYNEQF
D gene: NA; clone size: few; V gene: TRBV29-1; CDR3 protein: SVQWGLHGYT
D gene: NA; clone size: NA; V gene: TRBV30; CDR3 protein: AWIGERSTDTQY
D gene: TRBD2; clone size: NA; V gene: TRBV12-5; CDR3 protein: ASGTGTSGSIEQF
D gene: NA; clone size: NA; V gene: TRBV19; CDR3 protein: ASSRQSAMRGYT
D gene: TRBD2; clone size: few; V gene: TRBV6-5; CDR3 protein: ASSPGLAGDNEQF
D gene: TRBD2; clone size: NA; V gene: TRBV7-9; CDR3 protein: ASSFLTSGYNEQF
D gene: NA; clone size: NA; V gene: TRBV4-3; CDR3 protein: ASSQDGYQETQY
D gene: NA; clone size: few; V gene: TRBV27; CDR3 protein: ASSLVSPWDEQF
D gene: NA; clone size: NA; V gene: TRBV9; CDR3 protein: ASSVEPGVHQPQH